This TCR beta chain was captured in a study of blood T cell repertoires in COVID-19. Study-wide background: Donors in the United States, Italy and Spain gave samples during acute or convalescent COVID-19. Nucleic acid was either cDNA or gDNA, and it came from T cells, B-cell-depleted T cells, or PBMCs.

Original handling: From reference gene primer amplification, estimates of nucleated cell counts were derived. Profiling relied on immunoSEQ multiplex PCR, and the TCRdb table lists in-frame clones only, not all of them. That table furnishes V, J and clone size, whereas the DNA furnished D and trimming. The table shows some 250,000 clones, with roughly 87% occurring only once. Germline CDR1 is MNHEY and CDR2 is SVGAGI. The CDR3 is made up of 14 amino acids. Unmatched junction bases numbered 9, after V lost 6 bases and J lost 6 bases. This chain links TRBV6-5 with TRBJ1-1, with TRBD1 identical over 8 bases. Sequencing was performed on peripheral blood. This receptor was identified in a human donor in a cohort sampled during active COVID-19. The CDR3 DNA reads TGTGCCAGCAGCCCCGGGACAGGTTTAGCTGAAGCTTTCTTT. Translated, it gives CASSPGTGLAEAFF.